The text below deals with one TCR beta chain. No cognate antigen has been identified for it. No much larger clone exists at a distance of one base, and base qualities are not known. The cohort consisted of hundreds of healthy bone marrow donors. At the time of sampling, all cohort members were nominally healthy, though unrecorded immune exposures were likely present. The donor was CMV seropositive and was included in the group of some 290 seropositive cohort members. Each donor provided a peripheral blood sample, and peripheral blood mononuclear cells were used for TCR beta sequencing. The Qiagen DNeasy Blood Extraction Kit was used to extract genomic DNA from the blood cell samples. The data derive from a study of cytomegalovirus exposure and HLA in healthy donors listed by TCRdb under 2017. Study-level background: In an earlier analysis of under 600 of the donors, 276 Gb of sequence data and 117 million unique TCR beta sequences from about 179 million T cells were reported. Across some 400 genotyped donors of the cohort, an average of about 250,000 unique TCR beta nucleotide sequences per donor were sequenced, and 15% to 20% of those sequences were non-productive. Alongside the repertoire data, information on donor age, sex, ethnicity and CMV serostatus was compiled. The number of donors typed differed by locus, with roughly 629-640 for A, B, C, DRB1 and DQB1, roughly 550 for DQA1, approximately 570 for DPA1, and some 440 for DPB1. To predict cytomegalovirus infection status, the study combined high-throughput TCR immunosequencing, statistical association of individual TCRs with disease status, and machine learning. The later analysis used no new phenotypic data to find candidate immune exposures, relying instead on TCR beta sequences and their occurrence across donors. Of the 300 to 500 genotyped donors, 80% to 90% were placed in the genetic ancestry cluster associated with self-reported Caucasian donors. The study used immunosequencing to profile the T cell repertoires of around 600 subjects and linked those repertoires to cytomegalovirus serostatus. To decide whether each TCR beta V gene segment behaved as functional or pseudogenic, an earlier analysis of over 500 of the donors relied on high-throughput TCR beta sequencing. HLA typing covered class I and class II loci at four-digit resolution. Every repertoire in the discovery cohort had been generated on one and the same sequencing platform. In a later genetic analysis, genome-wide SNP genotypes for about 65% of the roughly 670 donors were used, and that subset was treated as a discovery cohort. A later analysis re-analyzed previously published TCR beta repertoires from about 600 donors and added high-resolution HLA genotyping to study TCR occurrence patterns. In addition to the first cohort of roughly 670 subjects, a separate validation cohort of 120 different subjects was used. Four or five DR-DQ haplotypes were treated as single units for association and clustering because of strong linkage in the cohort. Roughly 300 gigabases of sequencing data and approximately 91 million unique TCR sequences made up an early release that covered several hundred HLA-typed donors. The study aimed to test whether cataloging public T cell receptors could reveal signatures of past pathogen exposure. General findings and caveats noted by the study authors: In a later analysis, most CMV-associated TCR beta chains were found to appear HLA-restricted, with HLA associations seemingly driven largely by CMV exposure. Presence/absence analyses assumed roughly uniform sequencing depth across donors, an assumption that may not hold. In a later genetic analysis, fewer N-insertions in productive TCRs were reported among donors in an Asian-associated ancestry cluster than the approximately 710-donor mean. While some public TCRs were present in many individuals, most TCR sequences turned up only very rarely across donors. An earlier analysis of some 590 of the donors showed that most TCR beta V segments appeared in productive rearrangements either about 87% or about 30% of the time, which broadly matched IMGT annotations. About 17 rarely observed V segments, including chromosome 9 orphons, were excluded from the earlier analysis of approximately 600 of the donors because counts were too low. According to a later analysis, TCR association rates differed among HLA loci, with DRB1 alleles showing the most associated TCRs and HLA-C alleles showing the fewest. In this cohort, only TCR beta chains were sequenced, and detectable features were limited by the absence of alpha or paired-chain data. A further reported finding was that TCR beta sequences accurately predicted the HLA-A and HLA-B alleles for most subjects in the first cohort. HLA typing was unavailable for some donors at each locus, so association tests used only the typed subset. Linkage disequilibrium might explain the correlated functional status among segregating V segments, but an unknown experimental factor could not be ruled out. The only immune exposure information available for the cohort was CMV serostatus. The classifier was reported to diagnose cytomegalovirus status with high specificity and sensitivity in both the original and validation cohorts. The 87-base-pair reads could not distinguish some IMGT-functional V segments, including TRBV6-2 and TRBV6-3, so those segments were excluded. A cluster of highly shared sequence variants was judged likely to represent a technical artifact of the sequencing pipeline. When HLA alleles, especially DR and DQ, strongly co-occurred, TCR associations were difficult to assign to individual alleles. A later analysis found that HLA-associated TCR beta chains were more clonally expanded and had lower generation probabilities than equally common non-associated chains. A later genetic analysis associated a missense DCLRE1C variant with V-gene and J-gene trimming of TCR beta chains, and an independent cohort replicated the association. A total of 150 or so TCR beta chains were listed by the study as associated with cytomegalovirus. Three of the identified cytomegalovirus-associated TCR beta chains were confirmed in vitro to be specific for cytomegalovirus antigens. At a false discovery rate of 0.05, a later analysis linked 15,000 to 20,000 TCR beta sequences to specific HLA alleles. A later analysis reported that several top co-occurrence clusters appeared linked to parvovirus B19, influenza, CMV and Epstein-Barr virus. It was suggested by the authors that the approach could potentially be generalized to other disease states and immunological phenotypes.

In the germline V gene, CDR1 corresponds to SQVTM and CDR2 to ANQGSEA. The CDR3 holds 15 amino acids from the cysteine to the phenylalanine. Only the CDR3 region is kept as DNA, spanning 45 bases read in frame from base 1. V and J are trimmed by 5 bases and 7 bases, and the gene matches miss 12 bases of the junction. The library was obtained by the immunoSEQ multiplex PCR assay. For the multiplex PCR, a mixture combining 60 forward primers for TCR Vbeta segments and 13 reverse primers for TCR Jbeta segments was used. A multiplex PCR assay on genomic DNA amplified the CDR3 region of rearranged TCR beta genes. The amplified TCR beta libraries were sequenced on the Illumina HiSeq System as 87-base-pair reads. As for the original processing: A later analysis counted about 82 million unique TCR beta chains across the approximately 700 repertoires, and approximately 11 million of these chains were shared by at least two donors. To remove PCR and sequencing errors, raw reads were error-corrected and collapsed into unique sequences using a nearest-neighbor algorithm that merged closely related sequences. Alignment of CDR3 sequences to IMGT reference sequences was used to assign V, D and J gene segments. For a sequence to be retained, a match of at least six nucleotides to both a V gene segment and a J gene segment was required. Rearrangements were classified as productive when the CDR3 lacked stop codons and remained in frame with V and J, and all other rearrangements were classified as non-productive. CDR3 was defined by IMGT convention, running from the second conserved V-encoded cysteine to the conserved J-encoded phenylalanine. The earlier analysis of a few hundred of the donors excluded any sequence lacking an unambiguous match to a single V gene segment. In an earlier analysis of 587 of the donors, V segments were called functional above 56.7% productive rearrangements and were called segregating when the between-donor standard deviation exceeded 5%. A statistical classification framework was developed to diagnose cytomegalovirus status using the catalog of TCR beta chain sequences. In a later analysis, TCR nucleotide sequences were compared against IMGT/GENE-DB human TR gene sequences so that V and J genes could be assigned. In a later analysis, CDR3 sequences and most-parsimonious VDJ recombination scenarios were assigned using the TCRdist pipeline. A later analysis defined each TCR beta chain by its CDR3 amino acid sequence plus V-gene family, and excluded reads lacking a unique V-gene family. A later analysis removed 450 to 600 highly shared, low-generation-probability nucleotide sequences to deal with suspected cross-contamination and a sequencing artifact. In a later analysis, a clonal expansion index for each public chain was calculated from normalized within-repertoire ranks of inferred template counts. Generation probabilities in a later analysis came from a VDJ recombination model fitted to out-of-frame rearrangements, and those results were checked against IGoR. In a later analysis, TCR-TCR, TCR-HLA and TCR-CMV co-occurrence was scored with hypergeometric tests, and a repertoire-size bias correction was applied to TCR pairs. To estimate false discovery rates, a later analysis permuted the HLA or CMV assignments 20 times. In a later analysis, co-occurring TCRs were grouped with DBSCAN, and TCRdist sequence similarity was added when clustering was performed within HLA-allele-positive subsets. Repertoires with fewer than 30,000 or more than 120,000 public chains were left out of co-occurrence clustering, as were about 5 repertoires with anomalous nucleotide sharing. TCRdb provides this immuneACCESS table in a form limited to in-frame rearrangements. Some clones are lacking; in checked studies, under half of them reflect an unresolved V gene, and why the rest are absent is not known. D and trimming were read from the DNA, whereas the V and J calls and clone size are those reported in that table. Across this sample there are 100,000 to 150,000 clones, with 75% to 85% seen only once. The top ten clonotypes cover more than 7% of the sample.

The sequence links TRBV29-1 to TRBJ2-1; TRBD2 matches 9 bases in the middle. This clonotype was sampled from a woman in her fifties or sixties in good health and CMV-seropositive. Material: PBMCs. This receptor has the CDR3 CSVNLRREGRNEQFF. The DNA sequence is TGCAGCGTTAATTTGCGGCGGGAGGGACGAAATGAGCAGTTCTTC.